This T cell receptor (beta chain) was profiled in a study of blood T cell repertoires in COVID-19. On the study more broadly: From T cells, B-cell-depleted T cells, or PBMCs came the material, which was cDNA or gDNA.

During active infection, Seattle patients enrolled and were then monitored through disease. Produced via immunoSEQ multiplex PCR; TCRdb's table is partial and in-frame only. The sample includes approximately 97,000 clones, approximately 86% seen only once; the top ten take 2.1%. With 6 bases clipped from V and 2 bases from J, the junction kept 4 bases outside the gene matches. The CDR3 totals 15 residues. Looked up from germline, CDR1 is SNHLY and CDR2 is FYNNEI. This clonotype was obtained from a man aged 50 to 60 with COVID-19, enrolled during active disease. This sequence joins TRBV2 and TRBJ2-7; 13 bases are a match to TRBD2. What was sequenced was peripheral blood. CDR3 region: CASSPGLAGTYEQYF. CDR3 DNA: TGTGCCAGCAGCCCGGGACTAGCGGGGACCTACGAGCAGTACTTC.